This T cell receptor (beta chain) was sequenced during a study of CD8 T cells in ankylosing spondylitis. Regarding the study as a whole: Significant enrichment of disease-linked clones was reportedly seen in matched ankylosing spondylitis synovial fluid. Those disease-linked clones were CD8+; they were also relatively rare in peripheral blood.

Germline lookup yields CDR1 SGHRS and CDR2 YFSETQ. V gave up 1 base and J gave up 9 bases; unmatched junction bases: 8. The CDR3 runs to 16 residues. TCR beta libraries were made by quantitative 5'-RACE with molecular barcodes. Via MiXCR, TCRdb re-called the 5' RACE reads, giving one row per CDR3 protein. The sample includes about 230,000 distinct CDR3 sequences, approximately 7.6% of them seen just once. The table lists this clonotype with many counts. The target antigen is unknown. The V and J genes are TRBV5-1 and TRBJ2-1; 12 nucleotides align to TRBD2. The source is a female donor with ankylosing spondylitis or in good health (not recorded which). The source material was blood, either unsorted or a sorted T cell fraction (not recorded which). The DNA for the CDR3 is TGCGCCAGCAGCTTGCAGCTAGCGGGAGGGCCAGGTGAGCAGTTCTTC. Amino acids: CASSLQLAGGPGEQFF.